Below, 26 T cell receptor beta chains from the same sample are listed, as sequenced in a study of blood T cell repertoires in COVID-19. Sequencing used immunoSEQ multiplex PCR; TCRdb keeps in-frame clones, though not all of them. The data contain about 240,000 clones, about four fifths of them singletons. Input material: peripheral blood. The receptors here all came from a young woman with acute or convalescent COVID-19.

V is TRBV4-1 and J is TRBJ1-2, with a weak D call TRBD1 (6 bases). The CDR3 covers 17 residues. Germline CDR1 MGHRA, CDR2 YSYEKL. V was pared by 0 bases and J by 4 bases, with 18 bases between. The CDR3 DNA sequence: TGCGCCAGCAGCCAAGAGGCCCGGGACATCGGTATCTATGGCTACACCTTC. Translated, it gives CASSQEARDIGIYGYTF.

This chain uses TRBV27 with TRBJ2-5, with TRBD2 identical over 7 bases. The germline V gene has CDR1 MNHEY and CDR2 SMNVEV (reference sequence). J lost 3 bases, V lost 1 base, and 2 bases had no gene match. The CDR3 runs to 14 residues. CDR3 bases: TGTGCCAGCAGTTTATGGGGGGGAGAAGAGACCCAGTACTTC. Translation: CASSLWGGEETQYF.

The chain carries TRBV28 and TRBJ2-2; unclear D gene. CDR3 length: 21 amino acids. The germline CDR1 and CDR2 sequences are MDHEN and SYDVKM. V lost 2 bases to trimming and J lost 0 bases, with 25 bases between them. This CDR3 reads CASSLTHRSWFVPTNTGELFF. The CDR3 DNA sequence: TGTGCCAGCAGTTTAACCCACCGGTCATGGTTCGTCCCTACGAACACCGGGGAGCTGTTTTTT.

In its sample, this clone was seen once. This chain links TRBV15 with TRBJ1-4; 7 bases match TRBD1. This CDR3 comprises 14 residues. Germline-derived CDR1 and CDR2 are LNHNV and YYDKDF (reference sequence). After removal of 5 bases from V and 7 bases from J, the junction contained 7 bases not matched to a gene. In DNA form, the CDR3 reads TGTGCCACCAGCCCCGGGACAGCGGGTGAAAAACTGTTTTTT. Encoded protein: CATSPGTAGEKLFF.

The CDR3 loop is CASSVDGSGGLNSPLHF. The CDR3 nucleotides read TGTGCCAGCAGCGTAGACGGTTCAGGGGGCTTGAATTCACCCCTCCACTTT. J is TRBJ1-6 and V is TRBV9, with 8 positions matching TRBD1. Trimming cost V 0 bases and J 7 bases; bases outside gene matches: 9. This CDR3 is built from 17 residues. Germline lookup yields CDR1 SGDLS and CDR2 YYNGEE.

The rearrangement links TRBV7-3 to TRBJ2-5; 7 bases agree with TRBD2. The length of the CDR3 is 15 residues. Trimming cost V 3 bases and J 3 bases; bases outside gene matches: 7. Per germline, CDR1 SGHTA and CDR2 FQGTGA. The CDR3 loop reads CASSLYAGVEETQYF. In DNA form, the CDR3 reads TGTGCCAGCAGCTTGTATGCGGGAGTGGAAGAGACCCAGTACTTC.

This chain joins TRBV2 and TRBJ1-2, with 7 bases matching TRBD1. CDR1 is SNHLY and CDR2 is FYNNEI in the germline V gene. Losses at the gene ends were 4 bases for V and 5 bases for J; bases not matched to a gene: 4. The CDR3 runs to 13 residues. CDR3 DNA sequence: TGTGCCAGCAGTGTCAAGGGGGCATATGGCTACACCTTC. It codes for CASSVKGAYGYTF.

J is TRBJ2-5 and V is TRBV30, with 9 bases fitting TRBD2. CDR1 GTSNPN and CDR2 SVGIG come from the germline V gene (reference sequence). After removal of 8 bases from V and 5 bases from J, the junction contained 15 bases not matched to a gene. The CDR3 extends over 15 amino acids. In DNA form, the CDR3 reads TGTGCCGCCGGGGGGCGGGAGGGCGGTTGGGAGACCCAGTACTTC. Translated, it gives CAAGGREGGWETQYF.

This chain connects TRBV5-1 to TRBJ1-1; 12 nucleotides agree with TRBD1. V shed 1 base and J 6 bases; nucleotides not matched to a gene: 13. The CDR3 runs to 18 residues. The germline gives CDR1 SGHRS, CDR2 YFSETQ. The CDR3, as DNA: TGCGCCAGCAGCTTGATCGGGACAGGGGGCGACTTCGGACCTGAAGCTTTCTTT. This sequence encodes CASSLIGTGGDFGPEAFF.

The sample holds a few counts of this clone. V and J are TRBV19 and TRBJ1-1, with a possible D match to TRBD1 (6 bases). V gave up 9 bases and J gave up 1 base, with 6 bases separating them. The CDR3 extends over 11 amino acids. CDR1 is LNHDA, CDR2 SQIVND, per germline (reference sequence). The CDR3 DNA follows: TGTGCCAGCAGGGGGAACACTGAAGCTTTCTTT. It codes for CASRGNTEAFF.

This sequence joins TRBV18 and TRBJ2-5, with D possibly matching TRBD2 (5 bases). CDR1 is KGHSH, CDR2 LQKENI, per germline. Trimming cost V 5 bases and J 2 bases, with 12 bases left between them. There are 14 residues in the CDR3. CDR3: CASSATTGQETQYF. The CDR3 bases are TGTGCCAGCTCAGCAACCACGGGGCAAGAGACCCAGTACTTC.

This chain uses TRBV7-2 with TRBJ2-7; 12 positions match TRBD2. This CDR3 contains 16 residues. The germline CDR1 and CDR2 sequences are SGHTA and FQGNSA. Trimming cost V 5 bases and J 4 bases; bases outside gene matches: 9. CDR3 sequence reads: CASSPWTSGISYEQYF. The CDR3 DNA reads TGTGCCAGCAGCCCATGGACTAGCGGGATTTCTTACGAGCAGTACTTC.

The rearrangement uses TRBV19 and TRBJ2-7, with D hard to call. The CDR3 spans 14 residues. CDR1 and CDR2 (germline): LNHDA, SQIVND (reference sequence). V lost 5 bases to trimming and J lost 2 bases, with 13 bases between them. The CDR3 sequence: CASSRLSDAYEQYF. The CDR3 DNA reads TGTGCCAGTAGTCGACTCAGCGATGCCTACGAGCAGTACTTC.

This chain links TRBV5-1 with TRBJ2-7; TRBD1 matches at 11 bases. The germline gives CDR1 SGHRS, CDR2 YFSETQ. The CDR3 runs to 14 residues. Germline trimming cut 4 bases from V and 4 bases from J; bases unmatched to any gene: 4. CDR3 sequence (DNA): TGCGCCAGCAGCGGCGGGACAGGGGGGTACGAGCAGTACTTC. It specifies CASSGGTGGYEQYF.

In this sample, this clone turned up a few times. This sequence joins TRBV18 and TRBJ2-1, with D perhaps matching TRBD2 (7 bases). The ends were cut back, 0 bases at V and 8 bases at J, with 14 bases in the middle. Germline V gene data show CDR1 as KGHSH and CDR2 as LQKENI. The CDR3 totals 15 residues. As DNA, the CDR3 is TGTGCCAGCTCACCACCCGCCAGGGGAGGGGATGAGCAGTTCTTC. This encodes CASSPPARGGDEQFF. The whole variable domain, filled in from reference TRBV18 and TRBJ2-1, reads NAGVMQNPRHLVRRRGQEARLRCSPMKGHSHVYWYRQLPEEGLKFMVYLQKENIIDESGMPKERFSAEFPKEGPSILRIQQVVRGDSAAYFCASSPPARGGDEQFFGPGTRLTVL.

This rearrangement joins TRBV5-1 to TRBJ2-3, with 15 bases fitting TRBD2. Per germline, CDR1 SGHRS and CDR2 YFSETQ. Unmatched junction bases numbered 7, after V lost 4 bases and J lost 1 base. CDR3 length: 18 residues. This chain's CDR3 is CASSPGLAGGPGTDTQYF. The CDR3 DNA reads TGCGCCAGCAGCCCGGGACTAGCGGGAGGCCCTGGCACAGATACGCAGTATTTT.

This chain uses TRBV6-5 with TRBJ2-7; D perhaps matches TRBD1 (6 bases). The CDR3 contains 15 residues. The V end lost 8 bases, the J end lost 3 bases, and 20 bases lay between the germline ends. Per the germline V gene, CDR1 is MNHEY and CDR2 is SVGAGI. The CDR3 DNA reads TGTGCCAGCGGCCCCCTCGGGGCAGGGGACTACGAGCAGTACTTC. Translation: CASGPLGAGDYEQYF.

The chain has TRBV15 and TRBJ2-1; tentative D call: TRBD2 (5 bases). Per germline, CDR1 LNHNV and CDR2 YYDKDF (reference sequence). The CDR3 runs 17 residues. V shed 3 bases and J shed 2 bases, with 17 bases lying between them. CDR3 sequence: CATSRSTETTPYNEQFF. The DNA for the CDR3 is TGTGCCACCAGCAGGAGTACAGAGACTACCCCCTACAATGAGCAGTTCTTC. Full variable domain (remainder filled in from reference TRBV15 and TRBJ2-1): DAMVIQNPRYQVTQFGKPVTLSCSQTLNHNVMYWYQQKSSQAPKLLFHYYDKDFNNEADTPDNFQSRRPNTSFCFLDIRSPGLGDTAMYLCATSRSTETTPYNEQFFGPGTRLTVL.

J is TRBJ2-1 and V is TRBV7-2, with TRBD2 identical over 12 bases. CDR3 length equals 16 residues. CDR1 is SGHTA, CDR2 FQGNSA, per germline. The junction had 8 bases not matched to a gene; V was cut back by 5 bases and J by 6 bases. CDR3 DNA: TGTGCCAGCAGCCAGCAAACTAGCGGGAGGTTCAATGAGCAGTTCTTC. It encodes CASSQQTSGRFNEQFF. Full variable domain (rest looked up from reference TRBV7-2 and TRBJ2-1): GAGVSQSPSNKVTEKGKDVELRCDPISGHTALYWYRQSLGQGLEFLIYFQGNSAPDKSGLPSDRFSAERTGGSVSTLTIQRTQQEDSAVYLCASSQQTSGRFNEQFFGPGTRLTVL.

The chain joins TRBV5-5 to TRBJ2-7, with 7 bases fitting TRBD2. CDR3 length equals 13 residues. Germline-derived CDR1 and CDR2 are SGHKS and YYEKEE (reference sequence). V gave up 7 bases and J gave up 2 bases; unmatched junction bases: 6. CDR3 in DNA: TGTGCCAGCGAAGGCCTAGCGGCCTACGAGCAGTACTTC. Its protein is CASEGLAAYEQYF.

The chain is built from TRBV7-2 and TRBJ1-6; D possibly corresponds to TRBD1 (5 bases). V shed 5 bases and J shed 7 bases, with 15 bases lying between them. The CDR3 runs to 15 residues. The germline CDR1 and CDR2 sequences are SGHTA and FQGNSA. DNA for the CDR3: TGTGCCAGCAGCCCTCCCCCCGGACACAATTCACCCCTCCACTTT. Translating gives CASSPPPGHNSPLHF.

This clone has just a few counts. This chain uses TRBV2 with TRBJ1-4; TRBD1 might be the D (5 bases). CDR3 length: 15 amino acids. The germline V gene has CDR1 SNHLY and CDR2 FYNNEI. V was cut by 7 bases and J by 2 bases, with 14 bases left in between. The CDR3, as DNA: TGTGCCAGCACCAGGCAGGGAGGGACTAATGAAAAACTGTTTTTT. Translated, it gives CASTRQGGTNEKLFF. Filled out from reference TRBV2 and TRBJ1-4, the complete variable domain reads EPEVTQTPSHQVTQMGQEVILRCVPISNHLYFYWYRQILGQKVEFLVSFYNNEISEKSEIFDDQFSVERPDGSNFTLKIRSTKLEDSAMYFCASTRQGGTNEKLFFGSGTQLSVL.

This clone was seen only once. This chain uses TRBV6-6 with TRBJ2-7; a possible D gene is TRBD1 (5 bases). The germline CDR1 and CDR2 sequences are MNHNY and SVGAGI (reference sequence). The ends were cut back, 2 bases at V and 1 base at J, with 6 bases in the middle. CDR3 length: 13 amino acids. The CDR3: CASSYDSSYEQYF. CDR3 DNA sequence: TGTGCCAGCAGTTACGACAGTTCCTACGAGCAGTACTTC.

In this sample, this clone turned up once. The rearrangement joins TRBV28 to TRBJ2-2; D is undetermined. This CDR3 contains 16 residues. V gave up 6 bases and J gave up 2 bases, with 16 bases separating them. Germline CDR1 MDHEN, CDR2 SYDVKM. The CDR3 protein is CASRNNRVINTGELFF. Written as DNA, the CDR3 is TGTGCCAGCAGAAACAACAGAGTCATAAACACCGGGGAGCTGTTTTTT.

The chain carries TRBV18 and TRBJ1-1; maybe TRBD1 (5 bases). The CDR3 has 16 residues. The V end was cut by 1 base, the J end by 1 base, with 13 bases between. CDR1 is KGHSH, CDR2 LQKENI, per germline. CDR3 amino acids: CASSPQAAGPNTEAFF. CDR3 bases: TGTGCCAGCTCACCACAGGCGGCAGGGCCGAACACTGAAGCTTTCTTT.

The rearrangement joins TRBV5-1 to TRBJ2-2; 12 nucleotides align to TRBD2. Germline CDR1 and CDR2: SGHRS and YFSETQ. The CDR3 extends over 18 amino acids. The trim removed 4 bases at V and 6 bases at J, leaving 13 bases unmatched. Here the CDR3 reads CASSRDASGRAGAGELFF. DNA for the CDR3: TGCGCCAGCAGCCGCGACGCTAGCGGGAGGGCCGGGGCCGGGGAGCTGTTTTTT.